This TCR beta chain was documented in a study of ipilimumab plus nivolumab after autologous stem cell transplantation. Across the whole study: The DLBCL group included primary refractory and relapsed cases.

Clones were read by immunoSEQ multiplex PCR, and TCRdb kept only the in-frame ones, dropping some. The sample lists approximately 20,000 clones; 77% were seen once. This clone has only a few counts. The CDR3 loop spans 22 amino acids. The germline gives CDR1 LNHDA, CDR2 SQIVND (reference sequence). The V end lost 2 bases, the J end lost 4 bases, and 35 bases lay between the germline ends. Patients got 3 mg/kg IV nivolumab weeks 1, 4, 7, 10, then biweekly through week 26. The sequence was collected from a male donor with diffuse large B-cell lymphoma. This chain links TRBV19 with TRBJ1-2; D is uncertain. The sequences come from PBMCs, collected in a trial of ipilimumab plus nivolumab as post-transplant consolidation. CDR3 nucleotides: TGTGCCAGTAGTATACGCCAGGCACCAGACTCTAACCTTCCCCTATTCCTCTATGGCTACACCTTC. Residues: CASSIRQAPDSNLPLFLYGYTF.